This T cell receptor (beta chain) was identified during a study of T cells after yellow fever vaccination (dated by TCRdb to the late 2010s). With regard to the full study: The SMART-Seq v4 Ultra Low Input RNA kit was used to prepare libraries from fractions with low cell numbers. To follow T-cell clones before and after primary and booster YFV17D yellow fever vaccination, bulk TCR alpha and beta repertoires were sequenced over time. Two healthy male donors, one aged 18 to 30 and one aged 30 to 39 years, made up the cohort. Bulk PBMC replicates and cell subsets were isolated from blood drawn at multiple timepoints before and after both primary and secondary immunization.

The sequencer listed for this sample is Illumina NovaSeq 6000. TCR cDNA was made using 5'RACE template switching, a step that added a universal primer site and unique molecular identifiers. Priming for cDNA synthesis came from both the TCR alpha and TCR beta constant segments. Libraries were amplified in two PCR steps, with sample barcodes and sequencing adapters added in the second step. Sequencing of libraries was performed on Illumina HiSeq 2500 (2x100 bp) or NovaSeq (2x150 bp). As for how the authors treated the data: Reads were demultiplexed and collapsed into UMI consensus sequences with MIGEC, and V(D)J alignment was performed with MiXCR. Clonotypes responding to the vaccine were identified with edgeR on replicate PBMC samples, with the criteria of FDR below 0.01 and a log2 fold change above 5 up to day 15. CD4 or CD8 identity was assigned to each bulk clonotype according to whether the clonotype was present at higher abundance in the sequenced CD4 repertoire or the sequenced CD8 repertoire. TCRdb handled the public reads itself, with Q25 trimming in fastp and clone calling in MiXCR, and kept productive beta chains. Each record represents a unique CDR3 protein, reported with the most common genes and DNA among its rows. None of the V and J calls come from the authors' own analysis; TCRdb made them. The sample contains about 260,000 distinct CDR3 sequences, more than 3.5% of them found a single time. The ten largest make up under 20% of the sample.

The CDR3 numbers 14 residues from cysteine through phenylalanine. Here the CDR3 DNA is all that survives: 42 bases in frame from base 1. Clipping removes 6 bases from V and 5 bases from J, with 10 as the unmatched junction base count. CDR1 SGHRS and CDR2 YFSETQ are derived from the germline V gene. This clonotype has a count of ten or more. What antigen it recognizes has not been identified. No clone much larger than this one lies a single base away; base qualities are absent. Results the study describes overall, beyond this receptor: Only a couple of donors were included in the study, so the extent to which the findings can be generalized is limited. A small fraction of clonotypes showed up in both the CD4 and CD8 compartments, probably as a result of convergent recombination. Computational filtering was needed because FACS-sorted repertoires could contain abundant contaminating clonotypes from the bulk population. Compared with the primary T-cell response, the secondary T-cell response was faster but weaker, reaching its peak on day 5 rather than on day 15. Most clones expanded after primary vaccination were re-detected after the booster (96% of CD4 and roughly 85% of CD8), suggesting broad memory maintenance.

The treatment or condition label on this specimen signifies: live attenuated yellow fever vaccine strain. At each blood-draw timepoint, two biological replicates of bulk PBMCs were collected. A standard Ficoll-Paque protocol was used to isolate PBMCs from peripheral blood. TriZol was used to extract RNA from bulk PBMCs, CD4 and CD8 fractions, and dextramer-positive and dextramer-negative fractions. This receptor was taken from a man between 18 and 29 years old who received the YFV17D yellow fever vaccine. The sequenced sample was PBMCs, obtained 15 days after the yellow fever booster vaccination. The V and J segments used are TRBV5-1 and TRBJ2-7, and 8 junctional nucleotides match TRBD2. The CDR3 region has the sequence CASNPRGGDHEQYF. Read as DNA, the sequence is TGCGCCAGCAACCCTCGGGGGGGGGACCACGAGCAGTACTTC.